What follows describes a single TCR beta chain. This sample is part of a study of blood T cell repertoires in COVID-19. Looking at the study overall: The study drew acute and convalescent COVID-19 samples from the United States, Italy and Spain. T cells, B-cell-depleted T cells, or PBMCs provided the cDNA or gDNA that served as material.

The authors' processing: Reference gene primer amplification gave nucleated cell count estimates. Sequencing was performed with immunoSEQ multiplex PCR; in TCRdb, only in-frame clones are kept and a portion is missing. The DNA gave D and trimming, while V, J and clone size come from that table. The sample consists of 200,000 to 300,000 clones, approximately 82% of them appearing once. Germline assignment: CDR1 SGHTA and CDR2 FQGNSA. Trimming at V came to 2 bases and at J to 0 bases, leaving 7 bases not matched to a gene. CDR3 length: 18 residues. This rearrangement joins TRBV7-2 to TRBJ1-3; TRBD1 matches at 10 bases. This TCR was sampled from a man aged 35 to 55 who had recovered from COVID-19. Sequencing was done on a sample of peripheral blood. The CDR3 region has the DNA TGTGCCAGCAGCTTACTAAGGACAGGGGGATACTCTGGAAACACCATATATTTT. It is translated as CASSLLRTGGYSGNTIYF. The entire variable domain, with the rest obtained from reference TRBV7-2 and TRBJ1-3, is as follows: GAGVSQSPSNKVTEKGKDVELRCDPISGHTALYWYRQSLGQGLEFLIYFQGNSAPDKSGLPSDRFSAERTGGSVSTLTIQRTQQEDSAVYLCASSLLRTGGYSGNTIYFGEGSWLTVV.